A selection of T cell receptor beta chains follows, all from one sample in a study of T-cell memory formation after mild COVID-19. TCRdb reprocessed the 5' RACE reads via MiXCR and lists one record per CDR3 protein. The table shows 410,000 or so distinct CDR3 sequences, with around 22% occurring only once. Input material: PBMCs or a T cell subset sorted from them (not recorded which). These receptors all come from an adult woman who had mild COVID-19 (a few samples of this study predate the infection). Cell type and time point are not known. The conserved cysteine and the conserved F or W are not part of the CDR3 here. A D gene is named only where the DNA matches it firmly.

D gene	V gene	J gene	CDR3 protein
TRBD1	TRBV5-1	TRBJ2-7	ASSFRQGSYEQY
-	TRBV20-1	TRBJ1-5	SARGVMGDQPQH
TRBD1	TRBV19	TRBJ2-7	ASSRDRVHEQY
-	TRBV12-3/TRBV12-4	TRBJ1-5	ASTGGGRNQPQH
-	TRBV20-1	TRBJ2-3	SARYMGVGTDTQY
-	TRBV12-3/TRBV12-4	TRBJ1-2	ASSLQGRWGYT
-	TRBV29-1	TRBJ1-2	SVTKNGQRTYGYT
TRBD2	TRBV29-1	TRBJ2-3	SVELTGGLSLADTQY
-	TRBV20-1	TRBJ2-1	SGWGGLEQF
-	TRBV5-1	TRBJ1-6	ASSLGHGGSPLH
TRBD1	TRBV4-2	TRBJ1-2	ASSQDLAGRGRGYT
-	TRBV30	TRBJ1-4	ASRAGPGEKLF
-	TRBV6-5	TRBJ2-2	ASSLQAPGHDLRAETGELF
TRBD1	TRBV29-1	TRBJ2-5	SVEDRGQVETQY
TRBD2	TRBV3-1	TRBJ2-7	ASSRGVRAGFYEQY
-	TRBV7-5	TRBJ2-3	ISVSEALESTDTQY
-	TRBV3-1	TRBJ1-1	ASSQVGNTEAF
TRBD2	TRBV6-5	TRBJ2-1	ASRGTTPSSYNEQF
-	TRBV12-3/TRBV12-4	TRBJ2-3	ATSLGWYSSTDTQY
TRBD2	TRBV27	TRBJ2-3	ASMPSGGPGGTDTQY
-	TRBV12-3/TRBV12-4	TRBJ2-1	ASNWTLEVHNEQF
-	TRBV5-1	TRBJ2-2	ASSLEAGVNTGELF
-	TRBV6-2/TRBV6-3	TRBJ1-1	ASSQGVHTEAF
TRBD1	TRBV19	TRBJ1-2	AAAGQATNYGYT
TRBD2	TRBV4-3	TRBJ2-3	ASSQDTLAGGEDTQY
-	TRBV3-1	TRBJ2-7	ASSQGYISY
-	TRBV5-1	TRBJ1-3	ASSWWGSGNTIY
-	TRBV4-3	TRBJ1-2	ASSQDAPARNYGYT
-	TRBV4-3	TRBJ1-2	ASSQDMDTYNYGYT
-	TRBV12-3/TRBV12-4	TRBJ1-1	ASTSGPTEAF
-	TRBV4-3	TRBJ2-3	ASSQGSTTDTQY
TRBD1	TRBV10-3	TRBJ2-1	AISPRGGQNNEQF
-	TRBV25-1	TRBJ1-2	ASSDTGTGYT
-	TRBV3-1	TRBJ2-1	ASSYTGNYNEQF
TRBD2	TRBV7-6	TRBJ2-1	ASSLGEAGGGYNEQF
-	TRBV4-1	TRBJ2-5	ASSQDHRQETQY
TRBD2	TRBV12-3/TRBV12-4	TRBJ2-7	ASSFLGGDDEQY
TRBD2	TRBV4-1	TRBJ2-7	ASSKTSGHYEQY
-	TRBV29-1	TRBJ2-6	SVDWSGANVLT
-	TRBV7-9	TRBJ2-1	ASSPKGGLSSYNEQF
-	TRBV13	TRBJ2-1	ASSFPSGPANREQF
-	TRBV10-3	TRBJ1-1	AISESIRARAF
-	TRBV23-1	TRBJ2-7	ASSQTPRGADCAYEQY
-	TRBV12-3/TRBV12-4	TRBJ2-7	ASSRGAYEQY
-	TRBV21-1	TRBJ2-7	ASSKVGAGGPHEQY
-	TRBV27	TRBJ2-3	ASSFNADTQY
-	TRBV30	TRBJ2-7	AWSAGVSEQY
TRBD1	TRBV20-1	TRBJ1-6	SAGGTARGYNSPLH
TRBD1	TRBV28	TRBJ2-3	ASRSPLGQGANWADTQY
-	TRBV6-1	TRBJ2-7	ASSEAQTAGYEQY
TRBD2	TRBV5-5	TRBJ2-1	ASRLRLLAGGSYNEQF
TRBD1	TRBV10-3	TRBJ2-7	AISGPGTGGSEQY
-	TRBV20-1	TRBJ1-5	SASGQRNQPQH
-	TRBV9	TRBJ2-3	ASSAGIGPSTDTQY
-	TRBV6-2/TRBV6-3	TRBJ2-1	ASSYSLASNEQF
TRBD1	TRBV6-5	TRBJ1-2	ASTLRQGGGYT
-	TRBV19	TRBJ2-7	ASSISSAGYYEQY
TRBD2	TRBV6-5	TRBJ2-3	ASSGGRVAAGTDTQY